Below, 28 T cell receptor beta chains from the same sample are listed, as sequenced in a study of tumor-infiltrating lymphocytes in primary liver carcinoma. TCR beta cDNA was made from 450 to 500 ng total RNA with a constant-region primer. The TCR beta library was amplified through three nested multiplex PCR rounds in a modified ARM-PCR procedure. The two initial PCR rounds, about 9 cycles each, used TRBV1-TRBV30 forward and C-beta reverse primers. One entry per CDR3 protein results from TCRdb running MiXCR on the multiplex PCR reads. The table has fewer than 90,000 distinct CDR3 sequences, around 70% seen once; the top ten hold approximately 20%. Co-extraction of both nucleic acids (RNA and DNA) used about 20-33 mg of unsorted bulk tissue. Sequencing used liver tumor tissue from sampling region 1. Regarding subset: tumor region T1, superior pole. The receptors derive from a man aged 35 to 55 with primary liver carcinoma and hepatitis B virus infection.

The chain carries TRBV20-1 and TRBJ2-6; D remains ambiguous. Deletions cut 7 bases from V and 4 bases from J, with 17 bases between. Germline assignment: CDR1 DFQATT and CDR2 SNEGSKA (reference sequence). This CDR3 is built from 15 residues. This CDR3 reads CSDRLGGSGANVLTF. The DNA of the CDR3 is TGCAGTGATAGGTTAGGCGGTTCCGGGGCCAACGTCCTGACTTTC.

This clonotype has a single count. Because the CDR3 is missing its conserved closing phenylalanine or tryptophan, this is likely a read error. The gene calls are TRBV11-1 and TRBJ2-7; no clear D gene. V was pared by 3 bases and J by 0 bases, with 12 bases between. The V gene's germline CDR1 is SGHAT and CDR2 FQDESV (reference sequence). The CDR3 is made up of 15 amino acids. CDR3 loop: CASSFDGEFSYEQYC. The DNA for the CDR3 is TGTGCCAGCAGCTTCGACGGAGAATTCTCCTACGAGCAGTACTGC.

This clonotype occurred once. A much larger clonotype is one base distant, so this may be a read error. The CDR3, as DNA: TGTGCCAGCAGCTTTTGGACAGGGTCGGGCAAAGAGCAGTTCTTC. Amino acids: CASSFWTGSGKEQFF. The chain carries TRBV7-9 and TRBJ2-1; 8 bases are a match to TRBD1. The ends lost 3 bases at V and 10 bases at J; junction bases unmatched: 11. Germline assignment: CDR1 SEHNR and CDR2 FQNEAQ (reference sequence). The CDR3 loop spans 15 amino acids.

This clonotype occurred once. Mismatch with germline at one junction end may stem from a read error. The chain carries TRBV5-5 and TRBJ1-3; D is unresolved. Looked up from germline, CDR1 is SGHKS and CDR2 is YYEKEE (reference sequence). CDR3 size: 13 residues. The CDR3 bases are TGTGCCAACAGCCCCGGGATGGCCGAGGACATATATTTT. Amino acids: CANSPGMAEDIYF.

In the case of this clonotype: This could be a read error, since a much larger clone is one nucleotide away. The chain joins TRBV5-1 to TRBJ2-5; D not resolved. The CDR3 has 14 amino acids. Germline assignment: CDR1 SGHRS and CDR2 YFSETQ. The CDR3 region is CASSPTRRGEIQYF. The CDR3 DNA reads TGCGCCAGCAGCCCGACGAGGCGCGGAGAGATCCAGTACTTC.

This rearrangement joins TRBV7-9 to TRBJ2-3; possible D gene TRBD2, 6 bases. The CDR3 has 16 residues. Trimming pared 0 bases from V and 3 bases from J, leaving 13 bases between. Germline CDR1 reads SEHNR; CDR2 reads FQNEAQ (reference sequence). This CDR3 reads CASSLALARGTDTQYF. DNA for the CDR3: TGTGCCAGCAGCTTAGCTCTAGCGAGAGGGACAGATACGCAGTATTTT.

This clonotype turned up a few times. The gene calls are TRBV4-1 and TRBJ2-1; D ambiguous. The CDR3 totals 14 residues. CDR1 and CDR2 (germline): MGHRA, YSYEKL. The CDR3 region has the DNA TGCATCAGCAGCCAAGGAGTAACCTACAATGAGCAGTTCTTC. It encodes CISSQGVTYNEQFF.

Comments on this clonotype: A read error is possible here, since a much larger clone lies one base away. The chain employs TRBV5-4 and TRBJ2-1; D is undetermined. The CDR3 spans 16 residues. The V end was cut by 0 bases, the J end by 2 bases, with 12 bases between. From germline, CDR1 is SGHNT and CDR2 YYREEE (reference sequence). The chain's CDR3 is CASSLVPPKTYNEQFF. In DNA, the CDR3 is TGTGCCAGCAGCTTGGTACCCCCGAAGACCTACAATGAGCAGTTCTTC.

Worth noting for this clonotype: At one end the junction does not follow the germline gene, possibly because of a read error. V gene TRBV6-1 combines with J gene TRBJ1-2; D remains unclear. The CDR3 covers 14 residues. Germline V gene data show CDR1 as MNHNS and CDR2 as SASEGT. In nucleotides, the CDR3 is TGTACCAGCAATGTGAAGCAAGCTATCTATGGCTACACCTTC. This encodes CTSNVKQAIYGYTF.

A remark on this clonotype: Relative to the germline gene, one junction end is altered; a read error may explain this. V and J are TRBV12-3 or TRBV12-4 and TRBJ2-6; 7 bases are shared with TRBD1. The CDR3 sequence is 17 residues long. CDR3 sequence reads: CASSLTGQTPGVNVLTF. CDR3 bases: TGTGCCAGCAGTTTAACGGGACAGACCCCTGGGGTCAACGTCCTGACTTTC.

This clonotype was detected only a few times. The J gene is TRBJ2-7, the V gene TRBV20-1, with 8 nucleotides matching TRBD1. Trimming took 6 bases from V and 8 from J; bases not matched to a gene: 12. The CDR3 is made up of 13 amino acids. Germline CDR1 reads DFQATT; CDR2 reads SNEGSKA (reference sequence). CDR3 in DNA: TGCAGTGCCCCCCACGGAGACAGGGGAAAGCAGTACTTC. It is translated as CSAPHGDRGKQYF.

Comments on this clonotype: A much bigger clone sits one base away, suggesting this may be a read error. The chain joins TRBV7-9 to TRBJ2-5; a weak D match, TRBD1 (5 bases). The germline gives CDR1 SEHNR, CDR2 FQNEAQ (reference sequence). V lost 1 base, J lost 7 bases, and 19 bases lay in between. The length of the CDR3 is 16 residues. CDR3 sequence reads: CASSLGMAGSLVTQYF. The DNA for the CDR3 is TGTGCCAGCAGCTTAGGAATGGCAGGGTCGCTGGTGACCCAGTACTTC.

About this clonotype: In this CDR3 the conserved last residue, phenylalanine or tryptophan, is missing, so a read error is likely. V gene TRBV6-5 combines with J gene TRBJ2-4, with 10 positions matching TRBD2. The CDR3 loop spans 16 amino acids. V dropped 6 bases and J dropped 0; count of bases not matched to a gene: 5. The germline V gene encodes CDR1 MNHEY and CDR2 SVGAGI. CDR3 nucleotide sequence: TGTGCCAGCAGAGCACTAGCGGGGTTAGCCAAAAACATTCAGTACCAC. Protein sequence: CASRALAGLAKNIQYH.

This chain uses TRBV7-2 with TRBJ1-5; D is unclear. V was trimmed by 4 bases and J by 5 bases, leaving 15 bases between them. The CDR3 contains 15 residues. Germline CDR1 is SGHTA and CDR2 is FQGNSA. The DNA for the CDR3 is TGTGCCAGCAGCTCCTACCTGGCCGGCCATCAGCCCCAGCATTTT. This codes for CASSSYLAGHQPQHF.

On this clonotype itself: The germline gene is not matched at one end of the junction; a read error may be the cause. The chain joins TRBV29-1 to TRBJ1-1, with D maybe TRBD1 (6 bases). The CDR3 has 13 residues. The germline CDR1 and CDR2 sequences are SQVTM and ANQGSEA. The CDR3 here is CSVRQALNTEASF. The CDR3 nucleotides read TGCAGCGTTCGACAGGCCCTAAACACTGAAGCTTCCTTT.

This clonotype has ten or more counts. The J gene is TRBJ2-1, the V gene TRBV6-6; D is tentatively TRBD1 or TRBD2 (5 bases each). This CDR3 is built from 13 residues. Germline CDR1 is MNHNY and CDR2 is SVGAGI (reference sequence). Trimming pared 6 bases from V and 9 bases from J, leaving 15 bases between. The CDR3, as DNA: TGTGCCAGCAGGGCCCGAAGGGACGGTGAGCAGTTCTTC. Protein sequence: CASRARRDGEQFF.

This clonotype was detected a few times. Compared with germline, one end of the junction differs, possibly owing to a read error. The rearrangement links TRBV11-2 to TRBJ1-2, with D possibly being TRBD1 (5 bases). This CDR3 region has 13 residues. From germline, CDR1 is SGHAT and CDR2 FQNNGV. CDR3 nucleotides: TGTGCCAGCAGCTTAGAGGGGGACTATGGCCACATCTTC. Translated: CASSLEGDYGHIF.

This clonotype was seen a handful of times. This may be a read error, as it is one base from a much larger clone. This sequence joins TRBV5-5 and TRBJ2-2; D possibly uses TRBD1 or TRBD2 (5 bases each). Germline CDR1 and CDR2: SGHKS and YYEKEE (reference sequence). CDR3 size: 16 residues. Trimming removed 3 bases from V and 9 bases from J, with 21 bases in between. DNA of the CDR3: TGTGCCAGCAGCTGGGGCGTGGCGGGCGGAACCAGGGAGCTGTTTTTT. It encodes CASSWGVAGGTRELFF. Together with reference TRBV5-5 and TRBJ2-2, the CDR3 gives the full variable domain: DAGVTQSPTHLIKTRGQQVTLRCSPISGHKSVSWYQQVLGQGPQFIFQYYEKEERGRGNFPDRFSARQFPNYSSELNVNALLLGDSALYLCASSWGVAGGTRELFFGEGSRLTVL.

This clonotype was seen a few times. A read error may be the cause here, since a much bigger clone is one base away. The V gene is TRBV7-9, the J gene TRBJ2-5; TRBD2 agrees at 8 bases. Per germline, CDR1 SEHNR and CDR2 FQNEAQ (reference sequence). V shed 5 bases, J shed 2 bases, and the junction held 10 bases outside the gene matches. The CDR3 is 16 amino acids. For the CDR3, the DNA is TGTGCCAGCAGCAAAGGGGACGGGGGGGCTCAAGAGACCCAGTACTTC. Its translation is CASSKGDGGAQETQYF.

On this clonotype: Being one base from a much bigger clone, this may be a read error. The chain is built from TRBV12-3 or TRBV12-4 and TRBJ1-1; D is unclear. The CDR3 runs to 12 residues. Trimming stripped 4 bases from V and 4 bases from J, with 7 bases between. CDR3 DNA sequence: TGTGCCAGCAGTTCGTCGAGCACTGAAGCTTTCTTT. It translates to CASSSSSTEAFF.

Note on this clonotype: Its ends do not fully match the called genes, so a read error is possible. The chain links TRBV29-1 to TRBJ2-3; D might be TRBD1 (7 bases). Germline assignment: CDR1 SQVTM and CDR2 ANQGSEA. This CDR3 has 14 amino acids. This CDR3 reads CSIEDVEGADRQYF. DNA for the CDR3: TGCAGTATTGAAGATGTGGAGGGGGCCGATAGGCAGTATTTT.

On this clonotype itself: This CDR3 is missing its conserved last phenylalanine or tryptophan, likely due to a read error. The chain is built from TRBV5-6 and TRBJ2-1; 7 bases agree with TRBD1. The germline V gene has CDR1 SGHDT and CDR2 YYEEEE. This CDR3 spans 17 amino acids. CDR3 sequence (DNA): TGTGCCGGCAGCTCACGGGACAGCCCCAGCTCCTACAATGAGCAGTTCATC. This sequence encodes CAGSSRDSPSSYNEQFI.

This clonotype turned up a few times. The rearrangement joins TRBV7-2 to TRBJ2-1; the D is unclear. The V gene lost 4 bases and the J gene lost 6 bases, with 10 bases spanning the gap. Germline CDR1 reads SGHTA; CDR2 reads FQGNSA. The CDR3 spans 13 residues. CDR3 in amino acids: CASSSGPSNEQFF. In DNA, the CDR3 is TGTGCCAGCAGCTCCGGACCAAGCAATGAGCAGTTCTTC.

Regarding this clonotype: Lacking the conserved final phenylalanine or tryptophan, this CDR3 likely reflects a read error. J is TRBJ2-2 and V is TRBV30, with D possibly being TRBD2 (5 bases). Germline V CDR1 and CDR2: GTSNPN, SVGIG (reference sequence). The CDR3 covers 13 residues. The CDR3 bases are TGTGCCTGGAGTGTACAGCGGACCGGGGAACTGTTTTTA. Its protein product is CAWSVQRTGELFL.

As concerns this clonotype: This is likely a read error, given that the CDR3 carries no conserved phenylalanine or tryptophan at its end. This chain links TRBV11-2 with TRBJ2-3, with TRBD1 identical over 10 bases. CDR3 length: 17 residues. Germline V lookup: CDR1 SGHAT, CDR2 FQNNGV. The CDR3 bases are TGTGTCAGCAGCTTAGATCTTGGGACAGGGGCAAGCGGTACGCAGTATTCT. It encodes CVSSLDLGTGASGTQYS.

For this clonotype: The junction differs from germline at one of its ends, possibly a read error. The chain has TRBV11-2 and TRBJ1-4, with D tentatively TRBD1 (5 bases). Germline V lookup: CDR1 SGHAT, CDR2 FQNNGV. The CDR3 contains 14 residues. The CDR3 coding sequence is TGTGCCAGCAGCCTAGAGGTTGGGGACGTAAAACTATTTTTT. It yields the protein CASSLEVGDVKLFF.

V and J are TRBV7-3 and TRBJ2-7; D gene uncertain. Trimming shortened V by 6 bases and J by 7 bases, and 10 bases separated the two germline ends. CDR1 and CDR2 from the germline V gene are SGHTA and FQGTGA. There are 11 residues in the CDR3. The CDR3 sequence: CASSGGREQYF. The CDR3 region has the DNA TGTGCCAGCAGTGGCGGTCGGGAGCAGTACTTC.

As regards this clonotype: Just one base apart from a much larger clone, this may be a read error. It is likely a read error, because the conserved phenylalanine at the end of the CDR3 is missing. The chain links TRBV6-5 to TRBJ1-2, with D unclear. Germline CDR1 and CDR2: MNHEY and SVGAGI. CDR3 length: 13 amino acids. V lost 8 bases, J lost 8 bases, and 18 bases lay in between. The CDR3 protein is CASGPDGLGGYTS. The CDR3 DNA reads TGTGCCAGCGGTCCGGACGGCCTAGGAGGCTACACCTCC.